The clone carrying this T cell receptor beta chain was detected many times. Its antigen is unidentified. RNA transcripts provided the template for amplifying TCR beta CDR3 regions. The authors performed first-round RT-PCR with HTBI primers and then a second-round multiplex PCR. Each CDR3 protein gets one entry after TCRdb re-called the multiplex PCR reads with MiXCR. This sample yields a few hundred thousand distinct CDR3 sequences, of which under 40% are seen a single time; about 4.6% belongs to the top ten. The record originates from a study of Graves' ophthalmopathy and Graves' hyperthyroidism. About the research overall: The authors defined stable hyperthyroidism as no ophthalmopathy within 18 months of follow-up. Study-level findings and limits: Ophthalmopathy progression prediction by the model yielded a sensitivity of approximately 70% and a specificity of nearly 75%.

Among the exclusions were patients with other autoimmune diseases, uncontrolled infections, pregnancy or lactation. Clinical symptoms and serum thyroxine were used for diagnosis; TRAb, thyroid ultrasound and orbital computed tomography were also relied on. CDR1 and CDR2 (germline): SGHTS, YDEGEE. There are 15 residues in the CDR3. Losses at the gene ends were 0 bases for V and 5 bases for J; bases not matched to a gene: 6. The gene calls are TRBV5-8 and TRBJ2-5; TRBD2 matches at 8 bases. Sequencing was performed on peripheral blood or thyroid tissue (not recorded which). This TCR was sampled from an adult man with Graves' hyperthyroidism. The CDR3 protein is CASSLAGGPGETQYF. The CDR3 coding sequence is TGTGCCAGCAGCTTGGCGGGAGGGCCCGGTGAGACCCAGTACTTC.